This TCR beta chain stems from a study of cytomegalovirus exposure and HLA in healthy donors. The PCR ran on 60 Vbeta and 13 Jbeta primers. TCRdb's copy holds only in-frame clones and misses some; the assay was immunoSEQ multiplex PCR. The profile shows under 150,000 clones, 80% of them singletons. The ends lost 3 bases at V and 3 bases at J; junction bases unmatched: 2. The CDR3 contains 16 residues. Germline V gives CDR1 LNHDA, CDR2 SQIVND (reference sequence). Whole-study findings and limits: Most TCR beta V segments were productive about 87% or about 30% of the time in an earlier analysis.

Worth noting for this clone: Its specificity is not known.

This TCR came from a woman in her thirties or forties in good health and CMV-seronegative. V gene TRBV19 combines with J gene TRBJ2-7, with 16 bases that match TRBD2. The sample consisted of PBMCs. CDR3 nucleotide sequence: TGTGCCAGTAGTATGGGACTAGCGGGAGGGGTCTACGAGCAGTACTTC. Its protein product is CASSMGLAGGVYEQYF.